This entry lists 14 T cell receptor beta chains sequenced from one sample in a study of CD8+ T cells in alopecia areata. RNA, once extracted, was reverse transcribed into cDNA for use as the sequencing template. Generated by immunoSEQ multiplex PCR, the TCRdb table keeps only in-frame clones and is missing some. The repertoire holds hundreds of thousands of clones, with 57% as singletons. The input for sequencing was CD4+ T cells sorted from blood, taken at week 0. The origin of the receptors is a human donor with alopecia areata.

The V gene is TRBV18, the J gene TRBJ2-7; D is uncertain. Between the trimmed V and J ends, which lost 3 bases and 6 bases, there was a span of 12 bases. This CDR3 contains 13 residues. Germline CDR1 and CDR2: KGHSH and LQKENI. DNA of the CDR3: TGTGCCAGCTCACCGGAGAGGAGTCGCGAGCAGTACTTC. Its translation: CASSPERSREQYF.

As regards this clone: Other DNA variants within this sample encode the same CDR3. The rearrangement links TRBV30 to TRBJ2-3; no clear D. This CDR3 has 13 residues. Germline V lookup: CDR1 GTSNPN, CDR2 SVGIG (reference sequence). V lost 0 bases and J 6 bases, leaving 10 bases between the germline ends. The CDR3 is CAWSVGGGDTQYF. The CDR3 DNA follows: TGTGCCTGGAGTGTTGGTGGTGGGGATACGCAGTATTTT.

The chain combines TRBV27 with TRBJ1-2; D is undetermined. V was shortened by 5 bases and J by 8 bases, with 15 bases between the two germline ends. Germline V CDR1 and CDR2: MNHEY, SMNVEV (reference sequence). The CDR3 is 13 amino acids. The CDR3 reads CASSPRWTGGYTF. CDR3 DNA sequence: TGTGCCAGCAGTCCTCGCTGGACTGGAGGCTACACCTTC.

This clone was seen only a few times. CDR3 DNA: TGTGCCATCAGTGAGTCGTTTGGGGGAAATGAAAAACTGTTTTTT. Translation: CAISESFGGNEKLFF. V usage is TRBV10-3 and J usage is TRBJ1-4; D perhaps matches TRBD1 (5 bases). The CDR3 totals 15 residues. Trimming left V 0 bases short and J 5 bases short, with 10 bases between. Germline V gene sequence: CDR1 ENHRY, CDR2 SYGVKD.

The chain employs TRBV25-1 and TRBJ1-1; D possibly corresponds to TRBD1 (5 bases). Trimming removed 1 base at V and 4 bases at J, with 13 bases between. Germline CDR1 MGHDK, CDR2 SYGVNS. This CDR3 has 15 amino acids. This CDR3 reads CASSESRWGLTEAFF. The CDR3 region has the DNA TGTGCCAGCAGTGAATCTAGGTGGGGACTCACTGAAGCTTTCTTT. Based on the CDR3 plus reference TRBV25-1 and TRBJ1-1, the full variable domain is EADIYQTPRYLVIGTGKKITLECSQTMGHDKMYWYQQDPGMELHLIHYSYGVNSTEKGDLSSESTVSRIRTEHFPLTLESARPSHTSQYLCASSESRWGLTEAFFGQGTRLTVV.

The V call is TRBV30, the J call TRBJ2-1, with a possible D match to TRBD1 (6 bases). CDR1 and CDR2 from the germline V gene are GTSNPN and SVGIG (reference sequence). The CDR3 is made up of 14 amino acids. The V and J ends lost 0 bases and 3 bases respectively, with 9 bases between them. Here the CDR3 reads CAWSVGTLYNEQFF. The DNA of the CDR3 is TGTGCCTGGAGTGTCGGGACACTCTACAATGAGCAGTTCTTC.

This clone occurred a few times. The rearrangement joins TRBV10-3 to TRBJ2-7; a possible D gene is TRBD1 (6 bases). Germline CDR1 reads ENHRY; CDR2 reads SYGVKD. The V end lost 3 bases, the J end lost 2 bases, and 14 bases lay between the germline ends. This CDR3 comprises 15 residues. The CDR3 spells CAISDFGQQTYEQYF. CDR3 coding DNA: TGTGCCATCAGTGATTTTGGACAGCAAACCTACGAGCAGTACTTC.

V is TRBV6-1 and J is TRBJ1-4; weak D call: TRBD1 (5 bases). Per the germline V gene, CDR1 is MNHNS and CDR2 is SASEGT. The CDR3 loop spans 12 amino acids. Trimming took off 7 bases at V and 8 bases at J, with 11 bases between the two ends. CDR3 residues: CASTIGGEKLFF. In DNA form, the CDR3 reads TGTGCCAGCACCATCGGGGGGGAAAAACTGTTTTTT.

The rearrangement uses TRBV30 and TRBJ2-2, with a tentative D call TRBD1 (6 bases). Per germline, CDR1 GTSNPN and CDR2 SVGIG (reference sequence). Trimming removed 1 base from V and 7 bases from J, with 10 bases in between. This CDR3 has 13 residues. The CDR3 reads CAWSDRVHGELFF. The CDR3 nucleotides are TGTGCCTGGAGTGACAGGGTGCACGGGGAGCTGTTTTTT.

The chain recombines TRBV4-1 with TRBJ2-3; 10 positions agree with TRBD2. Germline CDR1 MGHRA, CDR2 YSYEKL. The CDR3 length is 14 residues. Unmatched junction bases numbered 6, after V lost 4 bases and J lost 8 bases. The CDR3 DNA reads TGCGCCAGCAGCCGACTAGCGGGCGCATCTACGCAGTATTTT. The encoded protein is CASSRLAGASTQYF.

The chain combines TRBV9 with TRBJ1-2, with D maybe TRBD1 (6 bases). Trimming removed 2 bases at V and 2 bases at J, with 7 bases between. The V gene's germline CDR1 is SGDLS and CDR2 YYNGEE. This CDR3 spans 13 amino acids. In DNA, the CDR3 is TGTGCCAGCAGCGTTACAGGGAACTATGGCTACACCTTC. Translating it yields CASSVTGNYGYTF. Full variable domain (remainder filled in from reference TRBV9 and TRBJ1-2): DSGVTQTPKHLITATGQRVTLRCSPRSGDLSVYWYQQSLDQGLQFLIQYYNGEERAKGNILERFSAQQFPDLHSELNLSSLELGDSALYFCASSVTGNYGYTFGSGTRLTVV.

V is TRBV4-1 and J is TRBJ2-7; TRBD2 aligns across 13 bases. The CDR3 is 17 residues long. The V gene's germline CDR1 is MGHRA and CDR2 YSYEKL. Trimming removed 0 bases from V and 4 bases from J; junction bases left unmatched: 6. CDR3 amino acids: CASSQDRTSGREYEQYF. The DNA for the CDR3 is TGCGCCAGCAGCCAAGATCGAACTAGCGGGAGGGAATACGAGCAGTACTTC.

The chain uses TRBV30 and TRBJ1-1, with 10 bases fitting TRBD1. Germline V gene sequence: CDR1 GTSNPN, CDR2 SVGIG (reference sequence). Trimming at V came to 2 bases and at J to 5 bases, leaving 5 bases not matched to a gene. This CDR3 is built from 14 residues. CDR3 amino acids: CAWSWTGGLTEAFF. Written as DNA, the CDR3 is TGTGCCTGGAGTTGGACAGGGGGACTGACTGAAGCTTTCTTT.

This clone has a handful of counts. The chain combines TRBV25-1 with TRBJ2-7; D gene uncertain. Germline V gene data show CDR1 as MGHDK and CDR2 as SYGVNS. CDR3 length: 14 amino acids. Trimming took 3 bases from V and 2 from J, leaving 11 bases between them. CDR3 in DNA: TGTGCCAGCAGTGAGGGATACCCTCCCTACGAGCAGTACTTC. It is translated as CASSEGYPPYEQYF.